A selection of T cell receptor beta chains follows, all from one sample in a study of blood T cell repertoires in COVID-19. The table came from immunoSEQ multiplex PCR; TCRdb's copy has only in-frame clones and leaves some out. This table holds about 400,000 clones, less than 90% found once. Sequenced sample: peripheral blood. The source is a woman aged 55-69 years with COVID-19, enrolled during active disease. CDR3s include the opening cysteine and the closing phenylalanine or tryptophan. The order of the fields is clone size, J gene, V gene, D gene, CDR3 protein, CDR3 DNA. A D gene is named only where the DNA matches it firmly. Clone size is given for some rows only: seen once, a few or many times, or a class if the clone is expanded.

>.|TRBJ1-2|TRBV4-3|.
CASSQELGVYGYTF
TGCGCCAGCAGCCAAGAGTTGGGCGTCTATGGCTACACCTTC
>.|TRBJ1-2|TRBV15|.
CATSRDSAGYGYTF
TGTGCCACCAGCAGAGATTCGGCAGGCTATGGCTACACCTTC
>.|TRBJ2-1|TRBV15|TRBD2
CATSRDGGVYEQFF
TGTGCCACCAGCAGAGACGGGGGGGTCTATGAGCAGTTCTTC
>.|TRBJ2-7|TRBV5-1|TRBD2
CASSRTSEGIEQYF
TGCGCCAGCAGCAGAACTAGCGAGGGTATCGAGCAGTACTTC
>.|TRBJ2-2|TRBV5-1|TRBD2
CASSGRGGQGTGELFF
TGCGCCAGCAGCGGCCGCGGGGGGCAGGGCACCGGGGAGCTGTTTTTT
>.|TRBJ2-2|TRBV13|TRBD2
CASSSGLAGANTGELFF
TGTGCCAGCAGCTCGGGACTAGCGGGGGCGAACACCGGGGAGCTGTTTTTT
>.|TRBJ2-7|TRBV7-6|TRBD1
CASSPPGQGAREQYF
TGTGCCAGCAGCCCCCCGGGACAGGGGGCGCGGGAGCAGTACTTC
>.|TRBJ2-7|TRBV3-1/TRBV3-2|.
CASSQDRRPAAHEQYF
TGTGCCAGCAGCCAAGATCGAAGGCCAGCGGCCCACGAGCAGTACTTC
>.|TRBJ2-1|TRBV7-8|TRBD1
CASVRDRGEYNEQFF
TGTGCCAGCGTCCGGGACAGGGGGGAGTACAATGAGCAGTTCTTC
>.|TRBJ1-1|TRBV28|.
CASSSGVNTEAFF
TGTGCCAGCAGCTCGGGGGTCAACACTGAAGCTTTCTTT
>.|TRBJ2-1|TRBV6-6|TRBD2
CASSLAGLDNEQFF
TGTGCCAGCAGTTTAGCGGGGCTCGACAATGAGCAGTTCTTC
>few|TRBJ2-4|TRBV11-3|.
CASSLFDPGEVAKNIQYF
TGTGCCAGCAGCTTATTCGATCCGGGTGAGGTGGCCAAAAACATTCAGTACTTC
>.|TRBJ1-6|TRBV5-1|.
CASSLGQNDNSLHF
TGCGCCAGCAGCTTAGGACAGAATGATAATTCCCTCCACTTT
>.|TRBJ2-3|TRBV18|.
CASSPLVAPSADTQYF
TGTGCCAGCTCACCCTTAGTGGCACCCAGCGCAGATACGCAGTATTTT
>.|TRBJ2-1|TRBV7-6|.
CASSPRGIHVSYNEQFF
TGTGCCAGCAGCCCCCGAGGAATCCACGTCTCCTACAATGAGCAGTTCTTC
>.|TRBJ2-7|TRBV3-1/TRBV3-2|.
CASSPRTGYSFEQYF
TGTGCCAGCAGCCCCCGTACAGGGTACAGTTTCGAGCAGTACTTC
>few|TRBJ1-2|TRBV7-9|.
CASTPGVGAGYTF
TGTGCCAGCACCCCGGGTGTTGGGGCTGGCTACACCTTC
>once|TRBJ2-1|TRBV11-2|.
CASRPVNEQFF
TGTGCCAGCAGACCGGTCAATGAGCAGTTCTTC
>.|TRBJ1-6|TRBV6-4|.
CASRGSGGSPLHF
TGTGCCAGCAGAGGGTCCGGGGGTTCACCCCTCCACTTT
>.|TRBJ1-2|TRBV7-2|TRBD1
CASSYRTGDYTF
TGTGCCAGCAGCTACCGGACAGGGGACTACACCTTC
>.|TRBJ2-5|TRBV6-6|.
CASLLAGQETQYF
TGTGCCAGCCTCCTGGCGGGGCAAGAGACCCAGTACTTC
>.|TRBJ2-5|TRBV5-1|.
CASSLNGGETQYF
TGCGCCAGCAGCTTAAATGGGGGGGAGACCCAGTACTTC
>.|TRBJ1-3|TRBV7-2|.
CASSLAGGGGNTIYF
TGTGCCAGCAGCTTAGCCGGCGGAGGTGGAAACACCATATATTTT
>once|TRBJ2-5|TRBV11-3|.
CASSLFGTFEGETQYF
TGTGCCAGCAGCTTATTCGGGACATTCGAGGGAGAGACCCAGTACTTC
>.|TRBJ2-3|TRBV29-1|TRBD1
CSVEAGRGWSDTQYF
TGCAGCGTTGAAGCGGGCAGGGGGTGGTCAGATACGCAGTATTTT
>.|TRBJ2-2|TRBV6-6|TRBD1
CASSPGQGAGELFF
TGTGCCAGCAGTCCGGGACAGGGGGCCGGGGAGCTGTTTTTT
>.|TRBJ2-2|TRBV13|TRBD1
CASTEETGTANTGELFF
TGTGCCAGCACCGAGGAAACCGGGACAGCTAACACCGGGGAGCTGTTTTTT
>.|TRBJ1-5|TRBV5-5|TRBD1
CASSPGTDYSNQPQHF
TGTGCCAGCAGCCCCGGGACAGATTATAGCAATCAGCCCCAGCATTTT
>.|TRBJ2-5|TRBV5-1|TRBD1
CASSWTGFQETQYF
TGCGCCAGCAGTTGGACAGGGTTCCAAGAGACCCAGTACTTC
>.|TRBJ2-5|TRBV14|.
CASSQLQGPGTQYF
TGTGCCAGCAGCCAACTACAGGGTCCCGGGACCCAGTACTTC
>.|TRBJ2-3|TRBV6-1|.
CASSGRNRDGLIDTQYF
TGTGCCAGCAGTGGACGGAACAGGGACGGATTAATAGATACGCAGTATTTT
>few|TRBJ2-5|TRBV7-2|.
CASSLSYGKETQYF
TGTGCCAGCAGCTTATCTTACGGGAAAGAGACCCAGTACTTC
>.|TRBJ2-4|TRBV6-6|.
CASSHVTGVKNIQYF
TGTGCCAGCAGTCATGTGACGGGGGTCAAAAACATTCAGTACTTC
>.|TRBJ2-3|TRBV7-8|TRBD2
CASSPGLAGGQYGTQYF
TGTGCCAGCAGCCCGGGACTAGCGGGGGGACAGTACGGTACGCAGTATTTT
>.|TRBJ1-2|TRBV5-5|TRBD1
CASRAGGMSYGYTF
TGTGCCAGCAGAGCAGGGGGAATGAGCTATGGCTACACCTTC
>.|TRBJ1-1|TRBV21-1|.
CASSIPGDIPLPEAFF
TGTGCCAGCAGCATTCCTGGCGACATACCCCTCCCTGAAGCTTTCTTT
>.|TRBJ1-2|TRBV20-1|.
CSAAGVYGYTF
TGCAGTGCCGCGGGAGTCTATGGCTACACCTTC
>once|TRBJ2-2|TRBV5-1|TRBD2
CASSLGTSEPTGELFF
TGCGCCAGCAGCTTGGGTACTAGCGAGCCTACCGGGGAGCTGTTTTTT
>.|TRBJ2-7|TRBV19|.
CASSPERRSSYEQYF
TGTGCCAGTAGTCCCGAAAGGAGGAGCTCCTACGAGCAGTACTTC
>.|TRBJ2-5|TRBV5-8|TRBD2
CASSLGLAQETQYF
TGTGCCAGCAGCTTGGGACTAGCCCAAGAGACCCAGTACTTC